The 29 T cell receptor beta chains reported below all come from one sample, sequenced in a study of T cell repertoires in cytomegalovirus infection. A single record per CDR3 protein comes from TCRdb applying MiXCR to the reads. The sample has about 770,000 distinct CDR3 sequences; about 29% are singletons. Their antigen targets remain unknown. This specimen consisted of cultured CD8+ T cells from PBMCs, obtained from culture after CMV antigen stimulation. The receptor source for this set is a human donor in good health (CMV status not recorded). Some clones in this sample may be carry-over from other donors' samples.

This clonotype was seen more than once but under ten times. CDR3 sequence: CASTPFGLGELFF. For the CDR3, the DNA is TGTGCCAGCACCCCTTTCGGCCTGGGGGAGCTGTTTTTT. This chain links TRBV12-3 or TRBV12-4 with TRBJ2-2; D remains unclear. V lost 7 bases and J lost 8, with 14 bases in between. This CDR3 is 13 amino acids long.

The chain combines TRBV4-1 with TRBJ1-2; no definite D call. Germline loops: CDR1 MGHRA, CDR2 YSYEKL. CDR3 length equals 14 residues. Trimming removed 4 bases at V and 6 bases at J, with 15 bases between. This chain's CDR3 is CASSPRGEGDGYTF. The CDR3, as DNA: TGCGCCAGCAGCCCCCGAGGCGAGGGTGATGGCTACACCTTC.

At least ten counts were recorded for this clonotype. This chain joins TRBV7-2 and TRBJ2-5; 8 bases match TRBD1. J gave up 2 bases and V 3 bases, and 5 bases lay outside the gene matches. Per germline, CDR1 SGHTA and CDR2 FQGNSA. This CDR3 is 15 amino acids long. The CDR3: CASSLGTGLQETQYF. In nucleotides, the CDR3 is TGTGCCAGCAGCTTGGGGACAGGTTTACAAGAGACCCAGTACTTC.

V is TRBV6-2 or TRBV6-3 and J is TRBJ2-4; D gene ambiguous. V lost 6 bases to trimming and J lost 1 base, with 4 bases between them. CDR3 size: 12 residues. Germline V gives CDR1 MNHEY, CDR2 SVGEGT. For the CDR3, the DNA is TGTGCCAGCAGGCAGGCCAAAAACATTCAGTACTTC. Its protein is CASRQAKNIQYF.

This clonotype occurred a few times. The chain carries TRBV27 and TRBJ2-2; D might be TRBD1 or TRBD2, each matching 5 bases. The CDR3 is made up of 16 amino acids. Between the trimmed V and J ends, which lost 0 bases and 0 bases, there was a span of 8 bases. Germline V gene lookup returns CDR1 MNHEY and CDR2 SMNVEV (reference sequence). CDR3 amino acids: CASSLSMGANTGELFF. Written as DNA, the CDR3 is TGTGCCAGCAGTTTATCGATGGGGGCGAACACCGGGGAGCTGTTTTTT.

This clonotype was observed a handful of times. The chain couples TRBV6-5 to TRBJ1-2, with 11 bases that match TRBD1. V was clipped by 2 bases and J by 2 bases; unmatched bases: 4. CDR3 length: 16 amino acids. Germline V lookup: CDR1 MNHEY, CDR2 SVGAGI. The DNA of the CDR3 is TGTGCCAGCAGTTACCCAAGGACAGGGGGCAACTATGGCTACACCTTC. Its protein is CASSYPRTGGNYGYTF.

In DNA form, the CDR3 reads TGTGCCACCAGTGATTTGACTAGCGGGGGTCTCCTAGATGAGCAGTTCTTC. The encoded protein is CATSDLTSGGLLDEQFF. This sequence joins TRBV24-1 and TRBJ2-1; 11 bases map to TRBD2. Germline V gene lookup returns CDR1 KGHDR and CDR2 SFDVKD. V dropped 0 bases and J dropped 8; count of bases not matched to a gene: 8. The CDR3 extends over 17 amino acids.

Only a few counts were recorded for this clonotype. The chain is built from TRBV19 and TRBJ1-4, with D perhaps matching TRBD1 (5 bases). Germline CDR1 is LNHDA and CDR2 is SQIVND (reference sequence). With 7 bases removed from V and 3 bases from J, the gap between germline ends came to 9 bases. The CDR3 has 13 amino acids. In DNA, the CDR3 is TGTGCCAGTAATGACAGCCCTAATGAAAAACTGTTTTTT. It specifies CASNDSPNEKLFF. Full variable domain (rest looked up from reference TRBV19 and TRBJ1-4): DGGITQSPKYLFRKEGQNVTLSCEQNLNHDAMYWYRQDPGQGLRLIYYSQIVNDFQKGDIAEGYSVSREKKESFPLTVTSAQKNPTAFYLCASNDSPNEKLFFGSGTQLSVL.

This clonotype was observed a few times. The rearrangement joins TRBV6-1 to TRBJ2-3; unclear D gene. Trimming pared 4 bases from V and 1 base from J, leaving 15 bases between. The germline V gene encodes CDR1 MNHNS and CDR2 SASEGT. The CDR3 runs 16 residues. DNA of the CDR3: TGTGCCAGCAGTGCATATTGGGGAACGGGCACAGATACGCAGTATTTT. The encoded protein is CASSAYWGTGTDTQYF.

This clonotype was counted only a few times. The chain joins TRBV19 to TRBJ1-5, with 10 nucleotides matching TRBD1. The CDR3 runs to 15 residues. Trimming removed 6 bases from V and 7 bases from J; junction bases left unmatched: 9. Looked up from germline, CDR1 is LNHDA and CDR2 is SQIVND (reference sequence). This chain's CDR3 is CASSLIRDRGQPQHF. CDR3 coding DNA: TGTGCCAGTAGCCTTATCCGGGACAGGGGACAGCCCCAGCATTTT.

This clonotype was observed at least ten times. The rearrangement links TRBV7-6 to TRBJ1-1; D is possibly TRBD1 (5 bases). The CDR3 is 15 amino acids. CDR1 is SGHVS, CDR2 FNYEAQ, per germline. V was shortened by 4 bases and J by 2 bases, with 14 bases between the two germline ends. CDR3: CASSSGGGFNTEAFF. CDR3 in DNA: TGTGCCAGCAGCTCGGGGGGGGGGTTCAACACTGAAGCTTTCTTT.

In its sample, this clonotype was seen a few times. The chain employs TRBV2 and TRBJ1-4; unclear D gene. This CDR3 contains 15 residues. Germline V CDR1 and CDR2: SNHLY, FYNNEI. V was shortened by 10 bases and J by 4 bases, with 19 bases between the two germline ends. CDR3 sequence reads: CAIPVGVGYNEKLFF. For the CDR3, the DNA is TGTGCCATCCCCGTTGGGGTAGGATATAATGAAAAACTGTTTTTT.

This clonotype showed up many times. The chain couples TRBV11-2 to TRBJ1-1; D possibly corresponds to TRBD1 (5 bases). The CDR3 is made up of 15 amino acids. V shed 1 base and J shed 1 base, with 10 bases lying between them. Germline CDR1 SGHAT, CDR2 FQNNGV. This CDR3 is CASSLVRGRNTEAFF. CDR3 coding DNA: TGTGCCAGCAGCTTAGTGAGGGGCCGGAACACTGAAGCTTTCTTT.

There are a few counts of this clonotype. This rearrangement joins TRBV6-2 or TRBV6-3 to TRBJ2-3; D is undetermined. The V end was cut by 2 bases, the J end by 6 bases, with 12 bases between. Per the germline V gene, CDR1 is MNHEY and CDR2 is SVGEGT. CDR3 size: 14 residues. The CDR3 here is CASSYNSLADTQYF. Here the CDR3 DNA reads TGTGCCAGCAGTTACAACTCCCTGGCCGATACGCAGTATTTT.

The chain uses TRBV28 and TRBJ2-1; TRBD2 aligns across 14 bases. This CDR3 spans 18 amino acids. The germline CDR1 and CDR2 sequences are MDHEN and SYDVKM. Germline trimming cut 6 bases from V and 7 bases from J; bases unmatched to any gene: 14. The CDR3 nucleotides are TGTGCCAGCAGAGGGGGACTAGCGGGGGCCGCGGATAAGAATGAGCAGTTCTTC. Amino acids: CASRGGLAGAADKNEQFF.

A few counts support this clonotype. The rearrangement uses TRBV4-1 and TRBJ1-2; D is unresolved. V lost 0 bases, J lost 6 bases, and 14 bases lay in between. The CDR3 contains 15 residues. Germline lookup yields CDR1 MGHRA and CDR2 YSYEKL. This CDR3 reads CASSQEGQSLHGYTF. CDR3 nucleotide sequence: TGCGCCAGCAGCCAAGAAGGCCAGAGCCTCCATGGCTACACCTTC.

V gene TRBV10-3 combines with J gene TRBJ1-2; weak D call: TRBD1 (6 bases). V shed 0 bases and J shed 6 bases, with 11 bases lying between them. Per germline, CDR1 ENHRY and CDR2 SYGVKD. CDR3 length: 14 residues. CDR3 in amino acids: CAISESTQGHGYTF. CDR3 nucleotides: TGTGCCATCAGTGAGTCGACACAGGGTCATGGCTACACCTTC.

This clonotype was seen only a few times. The rearrangement joins TRBV27 to TRBJ1-6; TRBD1 is a possible D gene (6 bases). Trimming stripped 6 bases from V and 7 bases from J, with 13 bases between. There are 14 residues in the CDR3. The germline V gene has CDR1 MNHEY and CDR2 SMNVEV (reference sequence). The CDR3 spells CASSPGELNSPLHF. The CDR3 DNA sequence: TGTGCCAGCAGCCCAGGGGAGTTGAATTCACCCCTCCACTTT.

The chain uses TRBV7-2 and TRBJ2-3; the D gene could be TRBD1 or TRBD2 (5 bases each). Germline CDR1 SGHTA, CDR2 FQGNSA. V was trimmed by 4 bases and J by 5 bases, leaving 13 bases between them. The CDR3 is 14 amino acids. The CDR3 nucleotides are TGTGCCAGCAGCTCGGGACCATACAAAGATACGCAGTATTTT. Residues: CASSSGPYKDTQYF.

V gene TRBV5-1 combines with J gene TRBJ1-1; unclear D gene. Trimming stripped 0 bases from V and 6 bases from J, with 21 bases between. The length of the CDR3 is 17 residues. CDR1 is SGHRS, CDR2 YFSETQ, per germline. In DNA, the CDR3 is TGCGCCAGCAGCTTGGGGTACGGGGAGCAAGGCCAAGCTGAAGCTTTCTTT. The encoded protein is CASSLGYGEQGQAEAFF.

The chain has TRBV7-2 and TRBJ1-6; 7 nucleotides match TRBD1. V lost 1 base, J lost 6 bases, and 6 bases stayed unmatched. From germline, CDR1 is SGHTA and CDR2 FQGNSA. CDR3 length: 16 residues. The CDR3 nucleotides read TGTGCCAGCAGCTTAGGCCGGGACAGACTTAATTCACCCCTCCACTTT. The encoded protein is CASSLGRDRLNSPLHF.

This clonotype was seen more than once but under ten times. The chain recombines TRBV4-1 with TRBJ2-2, with D perhaps TRBD1 (7 bases). This CDR3 has 15 residues. V was trimmed by 3 bases and J by 2 bases, leaving 10 bases between them. Per germline, CDR1 MGHRA and CDR2 YSYEKL. DNA of the CDR3: TGCGCCAGCAGCCAGGAGGGGGCCAACACCGGGGAGCTGTTTTTT. It is translated as CASSQEGANTGELFF.

This clonotype was observed a few times. The V and J genes are TRBV24-1 and TRBJ2-3, with 9 bases that match TRBD2. Germline CDR1 and CDR2: KGHDR and SFDVKD. The CDR3 consists of 16 residues. Germline trimming cut 1 base from V and 3 bases from J; bases unmatched to any gene: 4. CDR3 sequence: CATSDFPGLATDTQYF. The CDR3 bases are TGTGCCACCAGTGATTTTCCGGGACTAGCAACAGATACGCAGTATTTT.

V is TRBV4-3 and J is TRBJ1-2; 9 bases map to TRBD1. The CDR3 length is 18 residues. V shed 2 bases, J shed 4 bases, and the junction held 14 bases outside the gene matches. Germline values: CDR1 LGHNA, CDR2 YSLEER. CDR3 DNA: TGCGCCAGCAGCCAATGGTTCCCGGGACAGGGTACGGGCTATGGCTACACCTTC. Encoded protein: CASSQWFPGQGTGYGYTF.

The chain recombines TRBV29-1 with TRBJ2-1; tentatively, D is TRBD2 (6 bases). The germline V and J ends were trimmed by 7 bases and 6 bases, with 13 bases remaining between them. The germline V gene encodes CDR1 SQVTM and CDR2 ANQGSEA. This CDR3 spans 12 amino acids. CDR3 region: CSAGDFTNEQFF. The CDR3, as DNA: TGCAGCGCTGGGGACTTTACCAATGAGCAGTTCTTC.

V is TRBV6-6 and J is TRBJ2-5; D is unresolved. From germline, CDR1 is MNHNY and CDR2 SVGAGI (reference sequence). Trimming removed 8 bases at V and 5 bases at J, with 12 bases between. This CDR3 is built from 12 residues. CDR3 residues: CASAYARETQYF. CDR3 nucleotide sequence: TGTGCCAGCGCCTATGCGAGGGAGACCCAGTACTTC.

This clonotype was picked up a small number of times. The chain links TRBV28 to TRBJ2-3; D remains ambiguous. The CDR3 has 11 residues. Trimming pared 5 bases from V and 10 bases from J, leaving 10 bases between. The V gene's germline CDR1 is MDHEN and CDR2 SYDVKM. The CDR3 region is CASSQIGPQYF. Here the CDR3 DNA reads TGTGCCAGCAGTCAGATCGGGCCGCAGTATTTT. Combining the CDR3 with reference TRBV28 and TRBJ2-3 gives the whole variable domain DVKVTQSSRYLVKRTGEKVFLECVQDMDHENMFWYRQDPGLGLRLIYFSYDVKMKEKGDIPEGYSVSREKKERFSLILESASTNQTSMYLCASSQIGPQYFGPGTRLTVL.

This chain connects TRBV20-1 to TRBJ2-1; D is possibly TRBD2 (6 bases). Germline CDR1 DFQATT, CDR2 SNEGSKA (reference sequence). The CDR3 loop spans 12 amino acids. Trimming cost V 3 bases and J 10 bases, with 13 bases left between them. CDR3 nucleotide sequence: TGCAGTGCTAGGTGGGACTCCATGGAGCAGTTCTTC. It yields the protein CSARWDSMEQFF.

V usage is TRBV6-6 and J usage is TRBJ2-4; TRBD1 aligns across 7 bases. Germline loops: CDR1 MNHNY, CDR2 SVGAGI (reference sequence). The V segment lost 6 bases and the J segment 4 bases; nucleotides outside the gene matches: 9. CDR3 length: 15 residues. CDR3 nucleotide sequence: TGTGCCAGCAGCTCCTCGTCGACAGGGAAAAACATTCAGTACTTC. The encoded protein is CASSSSSTGKNIQYF.